A selection of T cell receptor beta chains follows, all from one sample in a study of T cell repertoires in cytomegalovirus infection. TCRdb reprocessed the reads via MiXCR and lists one record per CDR3 protein. Of about 830,000 distinct CDR3 sequences listed, about 30% are singletons. Their specific antigens are unknown. The sample here was cultured CD8+ T cells from PBMCs, taken from culture after CMV antigen stimulation. Receptors were obtained from a human donor in good health (CMV status not recorded). Some clones in this sample may be carry-over from other donors' samples. The CDR3 runs from the conserved cysteine through the conserved F or W. The D gene is left open where the match is weak. Size values are once, few and many counts, or a class for expanded clones, and some rows have none.

.	TRBJ2-7	TRBV11-1	few	CASSLLPSYSYEQYF	TGTGCCAGCAGCCTACTCCCCTCCTATTCGTACGAGCAGTACTTC
.	TRBJ1-2	TRBV2	.	CASSEAHLAANYGYTF	TGTGCCAGCAGTGAAGCCCACCTTGCAGCTAACTATGGCTACACCTTC
.	TRBJ2-2	TRBV12-3/TRBV12-4	.	CAQSYDTGELFF	TGTGCCCAATCCTACGACACCGGGGAGCTGTTTTTT
TRBD2	TRBJ2-3	TRBV27	.	CASSFRGGVQGTQYF	TGTGCCAGCAGTTTTCGGGGGGGGGTGCAGGGTACGCAGTATTTT
.	TRBJ2-1	TRBV2	once	CASSDLVSTYSYNEQFF	TGTGCCAGCAGTGACCTTGTCTCCACTTATTCCTACAATGAGCAGTTCTTC
TRBD2	TRBJ2-3	TRBV7-6	many	CASSRFGGGASDTQYF	TGTGCCAGCAGTCGCTTTGGCGGGGGGGCCTCAGATACGCAGTATTTT
.	TRBJ2-1	TRBV6-1	.	CASSDLGTKTHNEQFF	TGTGCCAGCAGTGATCTGGGAACGAAGACCCACAATGAGCAGTTCTTC
.	TRBJ1-1	TRBV5-3	.	CASSSRDNRPGEAFF	TGTGCCAGCAGCTCCCGGGACAACCGCCCGGGTGAAGCTTTCTTT
TRBD1	TRBJ2-3	TRBV7-9	.	CASSPQGGRTDMQYF	TGTGCCAGCAGTCCACAGGGGGGACGCACAGATATGCAGTATTTT
TRBD1	TRBJ1-5	TRBV19	.	CASSSQGAGNQPQHF	TGTGCCAGTAGTAGCCAGGGGGCAGGGAATCAGCCCCAGCATTTT
.	TRBJ1-6	TRBV7-2	.	CASSPPQGMASPLHF	TGTGCCAGCAGCCCCCCTCAGGGGATGGCTTCACCCCTCCACTTT
TRBD2	TRBJ2-5	TRBV7-6	many	CASSPLGRGADETQYF	TGTGCCAGCTCACCCCTAGGGCGGGGGGCTGACGAGACCCAGTACTTC
.	TRBJ1-2	TRBV9	.	CASRRGSYGYTF	TGTGCCAGTAGAAGGGGAAGCTATGGCTACACCTTC
.	TRBJ1-5	TRBV7-6	many	CASSKGIGDQPQHF	TGTGCCAGCAGCAAAGGTATTGGGGATCAGCCCCAGCATTTT
TRBD2	TRBJ2-2	TRBV4-2	few	CASSQDSLPLLAGGRGTGELFF	TGTGCCAGCAGCCAAGATTCCCTCCCCCTCCTAGCGGGGGGGCGGGGCACCGGGGAGCTGTTTTTT
.	TRBJ1-4	TRBV7-4	few	CASSSPGTTNEKLFF	TGTGCCAGCAGCTCCCCAGGGACAACTAATGAAAAACTGTTTTTT
.	TRBJ1-2	TRBV12-3/TRBV12-4	.	CASSLAGRVFHNYGYTF	TGTGCCAGCAGTTTAGCGGGTCGGGTATTTCACAACTATGGCTACACCTTC
TRBD1	TRBJ1-6	TRBV2	.	CASKDRGGSYNSPLHF	TGTGCCAGCAAGGACAGGGGGGGCTCCTATAATTCACCCCTCCACTTT
TRBD2	TRBJ2-7	TRBV12-3/TRBV12-4	.	CASSQTKGTSVKSEQYF	TGTGCCAGCAGCCAAACAAAGGGGACTAGCGTGAAAAGCGAGCAGTACTTC
TRBD1	TRBJ2-1	TRBV5-4	.	CASTSGTVSYNEQFF	TGTGCCAGCACCTCCGGGACAGTCTCCTACAATGAGCAGTTCTTC
.	TRBJ1-2	TRBV19	.	CASHQAGNYGYTF	TGTGCCAGCCACCAGGCGGGGAACTATGGCTACACCTTC
.	TRBJ1-4	TRBV11-2	.	CASSLHGIATNEKLFF	TGTGCCAGCAGCTTGCACGGAATAGCAACTAATGAAAAACTGTTTTTT
TRBD2	TRBJ2-2	TRBV10-3	few	CATLAGGLGELFF	TGTGCCACCCTAGCGGGGGGCCTCGGGGAGCTGTTTTTT
.	TRBJ2-3	TRBV4-1	.	CASSQDGDTDTQYF	TGCGCCAGCAGCCAAGACGGGGACACAGATACGCAGTATTTT